These 22 T cell receptor beta chains came from one sample sequenced in a study of T cell responses to AZD1222 COVID-19 vaccine (TCRdb year 2021). Interpreted using the paper, the time point label stands for: baseline before first vaccination. The method was the immunoSEQ multiplex PCR assay. The table comes from immuneACCESS by way of TCRdb, which keeps in-frame sequences with V and J called. Part of the clones is missing from these tables; in studies checked, under half for an unresolved V gene and the rest for unknown reasons. This sample gives 150,000 to 180,000 clones in total; around 90% of them show up just once. The ten largest clonotypes hold over 15% of the sample. Specimen: peripheral blood, collected on day 0 of AZD1222 vaccination. Receptor source: an adult in good health.

V is TRBV2 and J is TRBJ1-5, with unresolved D. The V end lost 7 bases, the J end lost 2 bases, and 9 bases lay between the germline ends. The CDR3 covers 13 residues. CDR1 and CDR2 (germline): SNHLY, FYNNEI. The CDR3, as DNA: TGTGCCAGCAACCGATGGGGCAATCAGCCCCAGCATTTT. Translation: CASNRWGNQPQHF.

The gene calls are TRBV7-9 and TRBJ1-6, with 9 bases matching TRBD1. Germline V CDR1 and CDR2: SEHNR, FQNEAQ (reference sequence). CDR3 length: 19 amino acids. V was pared by 4 bases and J by 7 bases, with 17 bases of the junction left unmatched. The CDR3 here is CASSSTYRDRVGYNSPLHF. The CDR3 DNA follows: TGTGCCAGCAGCTCCACGTACCGGGACAGGGTTGGTTACAATTCACCCCTCCACTTT.

V usage is TRBV7-9 and J usage is TRBJ1-1; 7 bases are a match to TRBD1. This CDR3 is built from 18 residues. V lost 6 bases and J lost 0; bases outside the gene matches: 16. The germline V gene encodes CDR1 SEHNR and CDR2 FQNEAQ (reference sequence). DNA of the CDR3: TGTGCCAGCAGAACAGGAACCCCGGACAGGAAGATGAACACTGAAGCTTTCTTT. Protein sequence: CASRTGTPDRKMNTEAFF.

This clone was seen only a few times. The chain couples TRBV15 to TRBJ2-3, with 13 bases that match TRBD2. The junction had 1 base not matched to a gene; V was cut back by 3 bases and J by 4 bases. This CDR3 is 15 amino acids long. Germline lookup yields CDR1 LNHNV and CDR2 YYDKDF (reference sequence). This CDR3 is CATSRGTSGADTQYF. CDR3 bases: TGTGCCACCAGCAGGGGGACTAGCGGGGCAGATACGCAGTATTTT.

The chain couples TRBV19 to TRBJ2-7; TRBD2 is a possible D gene (5 bases). V gave up 5 bases and J gave up 2 bases, with 19 bases separating them. Per the germline V gene, CDR1 is LNHDA and CDR2 is SQIVND (reference sequence). This CDR3 is built from 16 residues. The CDR3 sequence is CASSLSAGVITYEQYF. CDR3 coding DNA: TGTGCCAGTAGTCTTTCGGCCGGGGTCATCACCTACGAGCAGTACTTC.

CDR3 DNA sequence: TGTGCCAGCAGCCCCGGACTAGCGGGGGTAGAGACCCAGTACTTC. Protein sequence: CASSPGLAGVETQYF. V usage is TRBV7-9 and J usage is TRBJ2-5; TRBD2 aligns across 13 bases. Germline CDR1 and CDR2: SEHNR and FQNEAQ (reference sequence). V shed 5 bases and J 4 bases; nucleotides not matched to a gene: 4. The length of the CDR3 is 15 residues.

The CDR3 loop reads CASSSAPTGLRSYTF. The CDR3 DNA follows: TGTGCCAGCTCCTCTGCCCCGACAGGGCTGAGGAGCTACACCTTC. V usage is TRBV9 and J usage is TRBJ1-2; 7 bases line up with TRBD1. Germline CDR1 SGDLS, CDR2 YYNGEE. V dropped 7 bases and J dropped 9; count of bases not matched to a gene: 18. The CDR3 covers 15 residues. The variable domain in full, completed from reference TRBV9 and TRBJ1-2, reads DSGVTQTPKHLITATGQRVTLRCSPRSGDLSVYWYQQSLDQGLQFLIQYYNGEERAKGNILERFSAQQFPDLHSELNLSSLELGDSALYFCASSSAPTGLRSYTFGSGTRLTVV.

The chain couples TRBV6-5 to TRBJ1-2; TRBD1 aligns across 9 bases. V lost 8 bases to trimming and J lost 5 bases; unmatched junction nucleotides: 12. Germline V gene lookup returns CDR1 MNHEY and CDR2 SVGAGI. The CDR3 is 15 amino acids. DNA of the CDR3: TGTGCCAGCGTAGCGGGACAGGGAATAGGGTATGGCTACACCTTC. It translates to CASVAGQGIGYGYTF.

This chain uses TRBV6-5 with TRBJ1-5; weak D call: TRBD1 (5 bases). V was clipped by 5 bases and J by 6 bases, with 14 bases between them. This CDR3 is 14 amino acids long. Looked up from germline, CDR1 is MNHEY and CDR2 is SVGAGI. For the CDR3, the DNA is TGTGCCAGCAGTCCCAACAGGTTCCCTCAGCCCCAGCATTTT. As protein: CASSPNRFPQPQHF.

This clone came up a few times. The chain uses TRBV9 and TRBJ2-7; D is possibly TRBD1 or TRBD2 (6 bases each). The CDR3 spans 15 residues. Germline CDR1 and CDR2: SGDLS and YYNGEE. The V gene lost 0 bases and the J gene lost 4 bases, with 14 bases spanning the gap. The CDR3 nucleotides read TGTGCCAGCAGCGTAGGGAGAGGGGGGCTATACGAGCAGTACTTC. The encoded protein is CASSVGRGGLYEQYF.

The chain has TRBV18 and TRBJ1-1, with no clear D. The V end lost 2 bases, the J end lost 7 bases, and 17 bases lay between the germline ends. The germline gives CDR1 KGHSH, CDR2 LQKENI. There are 15 residues in the CDR3. This CDR3 reads CASSPTAGQPIEAFF. The CDR3 nucleotides are TGTGCCAGCTCACCAACCGCTGGGCAGCCCATTGAAGCTTTCTTT. The full variable domain, rest sourced from reference TRBV18 and TRBJ1-1, is NAGVMQNPRHLVRRRGQEARLRCSPMKGHSHVYWYRQLPEEGLKFMVYLQKENIIDESGMPKERFSAEFPKEGPSILRIQQVVRGDSAAYFCASSPTAGQPIEAFFGQGTRLTVV.

J is TRBJ1-5 and V is TRBV7-2; D is undetermined. V lost 0 bases and J 4 bases, leaving 10 bases between the germline ends. CDR1 is SGHTA, CDR2 FQGNSA, per germline. The CDR3 loop spans 15 amino acids. The CDR3 is CASSLAGSENQPQHF. The CDR3 DNA follows: TGTGCCAGCAGCTTAGCGGGGTCCGAAAATCAGCCCCAGCATTTT.

The V and J genes are TRBV21-1 and TRBJ2-7; the D call of TRBD1 is as the table states it, not checked on the DNA. TRBV21-1 is tagged as a pseudogene. CDR3 length: 18 amino acids. The CDR3 DNA sequence: TGTGCCAGCAGCGCGCGTCATCTGACAGTAGTTCCCTCCTACGAGCAGTACTTC. This codes for CASSARHLTVVPSYEQYF.

V is TRBV6-5 and J is TRBJ1-1, with a weak D call TRBD1 (5 bases). Per germline, CDR1 MNHEY and CDR2 SVGAGI. With 2 bases removed from V and 1 base from J, the gap between germline ends came to 14 bases. The CDR3 covers 16 residues. This CDR3 is CASSYNRRGPNTEAFF. The CDR3 bases are TGTGCCAGCAGTTACAATCGAAGGGGACCGAACACTGAAGCTTTCTTT.

The chain combines TRBV6-5 with TRBJ2-1, with a possible D match to TRBD2 (5 bases). V lost 8 bases and J 6 bases, leaving 8 bases between the germline ends. Germline lookup yields CDR1 MNHEY and CDR2 SVGAGI. The CDR3 is 11 residues long. CDR3: CASHEGNEQFF. The CDR3 DNA reads as TGTGCCAGCCACGAGGGCAATGAGCAGTTCTTC.

J is TRBJ2-7 and V is TRBV7-2, with 10 nucleotides matching TRBD2. Germline lookup yields CDR1 SGHTA and CDR2 FQGNSA. CDR3 size: 14 residues. J lost 2 bases, V lost 6 bases, and 4 bases had no gene match. The CDR3 DNA follows: TGTGCCAGCAGGGAAGCGGGGGGGCCCTACGAGCAGTACTTC. This encodes CASREAGGPYEQYF.

The J gene is TRBJ2-6, the V gene TRBV7-4, with D possibly being TRBD1 or TRBD2 (5 bases each). The CDR3 has 18 amino acids. CDR1 is SGHVT and CDR2 is SQSDAQ in the germline V gene. Between the trimmed V and J ends, which lost 8 bases and 2 bases, there was a span of 22 bases. The chain's CDR3 is CASPPHVGALAGANVLTF. The CDR3 DNA reads as TGTGCCAGCCCCCCCCACGTCGGGGCCCTCGCTGGGGCCAACGTCCTGACTTTC.

The gene calls are TRBV6-2 or TRBV6-3 and TRBJ2-5, with 8 bases lining up with TRBD1. Germline assignment: CDR1 MNHEY and CDR2 SVGEGT. The CDR3 consists of 12 residues. The junction had 3 bases not matched to a gene; V was cut back by 6 bases and J by 6 bases. The CDR3 sequence is CASSRQGQTQYF. As DNA, the CDR3 is TGTGCCAGCAGCCGACAGGGGCAGACCCAGTACTTC.

The chain joins TRBV19 to TRBJ1-1; weak D call: TRBD1 (5 bases). Germline V gene sequence: CDR1 LNHDA, CDR2 SQIVND (reference sequence). The ends were cut back, 7 bases at V and 5 bases at J, with 20 bases in the middle. The length of the CDR3 is 15 residues. The CDR3 sequence is CASISRATRETEAFF. CDR3 nucleotides: TGTGCCAGTATCTCCAGGGCTACGAGGGAGACTGAAGCTTTCTTT.

CDR3 sequence: CASSLGGSHTEAFF. CDR3 DNA sequence: TGCGCCAGCAGCTTGGGGGGCAGTCACACTGAAGCTTTCTTT. The genes are TRBV5-1 and TRBJ1-1; a weak D match, TRBD1 (5 bases). The germline V and J ends were trimmed by 0 bases and 3 bases, with 9 bases remaining between them. The CDR3 spans 14 residues. CDR1 and CDR2 (germline): SGHRS, YFSETQ.

This rearrangement joins TRBV12-3 or TRBV12-4 to TRBJ2-5; D gene unclear. V lost 2 bases and J lost 6, with 10 bases in between. CDR3 length equals 13 residues. CDR3 coding DNA: TGTGCCAGCAGTTTATCGGGCGTGAAGACCCAGTACTTC. This gives the protein CASSLSGVKTQYF.

V gene TRBV30 combines with J gene TRBJ1-5; D call uncertain. Germline CDR1 is GTSNPN and CDR2 is SVGIG (reference sequence). Trimming removed 3 bases at V and 1 base at J, with 7 bases between. The CDR3 runs 13 residues. The CDR3 is CAWSDRSNQPQHF. CDR3 nucleotide sequence: TGTGCCTGGAGCGACCGAAGCAATCAGCCCCAGCATTTT.